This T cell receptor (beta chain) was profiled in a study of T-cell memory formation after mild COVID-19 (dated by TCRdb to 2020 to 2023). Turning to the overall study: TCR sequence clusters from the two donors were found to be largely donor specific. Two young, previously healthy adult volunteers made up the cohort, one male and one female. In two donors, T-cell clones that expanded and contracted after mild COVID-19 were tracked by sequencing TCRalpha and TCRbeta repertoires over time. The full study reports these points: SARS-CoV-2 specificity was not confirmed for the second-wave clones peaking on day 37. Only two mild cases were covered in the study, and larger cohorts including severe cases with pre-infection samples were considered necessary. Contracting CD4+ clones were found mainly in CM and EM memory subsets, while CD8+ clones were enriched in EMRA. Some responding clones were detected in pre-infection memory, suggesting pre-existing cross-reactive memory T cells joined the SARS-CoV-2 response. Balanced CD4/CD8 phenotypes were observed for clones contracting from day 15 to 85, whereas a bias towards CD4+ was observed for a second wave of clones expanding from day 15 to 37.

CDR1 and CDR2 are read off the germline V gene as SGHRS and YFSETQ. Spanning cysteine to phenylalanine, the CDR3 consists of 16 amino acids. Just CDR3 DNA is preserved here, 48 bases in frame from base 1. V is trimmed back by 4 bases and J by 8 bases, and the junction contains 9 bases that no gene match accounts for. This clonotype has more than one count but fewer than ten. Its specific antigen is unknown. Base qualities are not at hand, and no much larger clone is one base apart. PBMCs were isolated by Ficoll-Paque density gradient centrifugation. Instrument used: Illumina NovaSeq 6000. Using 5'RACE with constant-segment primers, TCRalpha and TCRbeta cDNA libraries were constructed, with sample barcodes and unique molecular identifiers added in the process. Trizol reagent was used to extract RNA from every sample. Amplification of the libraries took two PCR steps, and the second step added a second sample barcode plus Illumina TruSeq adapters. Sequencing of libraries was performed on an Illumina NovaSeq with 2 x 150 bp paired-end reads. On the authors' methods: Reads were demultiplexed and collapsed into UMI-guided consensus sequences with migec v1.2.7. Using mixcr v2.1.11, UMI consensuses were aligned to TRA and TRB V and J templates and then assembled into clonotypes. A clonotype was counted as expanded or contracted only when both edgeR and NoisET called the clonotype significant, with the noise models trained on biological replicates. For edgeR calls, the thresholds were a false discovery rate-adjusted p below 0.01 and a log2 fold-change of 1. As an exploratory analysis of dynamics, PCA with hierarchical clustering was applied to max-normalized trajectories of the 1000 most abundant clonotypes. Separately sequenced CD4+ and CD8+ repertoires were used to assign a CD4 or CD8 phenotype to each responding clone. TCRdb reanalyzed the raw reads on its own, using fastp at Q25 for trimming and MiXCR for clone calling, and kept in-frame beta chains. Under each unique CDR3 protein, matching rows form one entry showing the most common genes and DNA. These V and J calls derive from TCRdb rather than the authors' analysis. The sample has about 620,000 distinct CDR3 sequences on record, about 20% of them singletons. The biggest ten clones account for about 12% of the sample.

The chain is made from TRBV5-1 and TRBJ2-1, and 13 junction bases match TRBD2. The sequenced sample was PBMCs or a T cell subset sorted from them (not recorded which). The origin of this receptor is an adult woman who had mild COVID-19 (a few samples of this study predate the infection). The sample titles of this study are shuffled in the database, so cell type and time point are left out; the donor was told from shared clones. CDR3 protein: CASSPGPGLAGHEQFF. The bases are TGCGCCAGCAGCCCAGGACCGGGACTAGCGGGACATGAGCAGTTCTTC.